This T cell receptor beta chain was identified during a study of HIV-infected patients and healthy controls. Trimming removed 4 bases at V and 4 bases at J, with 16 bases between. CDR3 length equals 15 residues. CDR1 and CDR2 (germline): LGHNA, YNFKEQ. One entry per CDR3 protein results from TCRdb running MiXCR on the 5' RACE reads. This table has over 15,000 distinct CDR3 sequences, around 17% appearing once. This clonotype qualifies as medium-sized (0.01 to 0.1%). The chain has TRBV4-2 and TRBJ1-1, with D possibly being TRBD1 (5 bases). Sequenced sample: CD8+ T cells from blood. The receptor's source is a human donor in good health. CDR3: CASSPIGEEGTEAFF. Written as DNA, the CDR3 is TGTGCCAGCAGCCCGATAGGGGAAGAGGGCACTGAAGCTTTCTTT.